These 21 T cell receptor beta chains originate from one sample sequenced in a study of shared clonotypes between healthy human individuals. Generated by immunoSEQ multiplex PCR, the TCRdb table keeps only in-frame clones and is missing some. This table has 2 million to 2.5 million clones, about nine tenths appearing once. Sequenced: naive CD4+ T cells from PBMCs. Subset defined: CD45RA+ positively selected. The origin of the receptors is a man younger than 35 in good health. Some clones in this sample may be carry-over from other donors' samples.

This clone was counted once. Additional DNA sequences in this sample encode the identical CDR3. This chain connects TRBV7-9 to TRBJ2-7; D is undetermined. CDR3 size: 12 residues. Looked up from germline, CDR1 is SEHNR and CDR2 is FQNEAQ (reference sequence). The V and J ends lost 1 base and 3 bases respectively, with 4 bases between them. The CDR3 DNA sequence: TGTGCCAGCAGCTTAGATGTCTACGAGCAGTACTTC. This gives the protein CASSLDVYEQYF.

The chain carries TRBV7-3 and TRBJ1-2; 7 bases fit TRBD1. CDR1 is SGHTA, CDR2 FQGTGA, per germline. V was pared by 5 bases and J by 0 bases, with 6 bases of the junction left unmatched. This CDR3 region has 15 residues. CDR3 DNA sequence: TGTGCCAGCAGCCCGGACAGGCTTACTAACTATGGCTACACCTTC. Amino acid sequence: CASSPDRLTNYGYTF.

The V gene is TRBV7-6, the J gene TRBJ1-4; D call uncertain. Germline V CDR1 and CDR2: SGHVS, FNYEAQ. This CDR3 region has 17 residues. Trimming pared 1 base from V and 8 bases from J, leaving 20 bases between. The CDR3 nucleotides are TGTGCCAGCAGCTTAGACAGACCCACGACCCCATCAGAAAAACTGTTTTTT. Translated, it gives CASSLDRPTTPSEKLFF.

A few counts support this clone. V is TRBV28 and J is TRBJ1-5; TRBD1 matches 9 bases. Germline lookup yields CDR1 MDHEN and CDR2 SYDVKM. J lost 4 bases, V lost 4 bases, and 5 bases had no gene match. This CDR3 is 15 amino acids long. The CDR3 DNA follows: TGTGCCAGCAGTTGGGGGACAGGGAGGAATCAGCCCCAGCATTTT. Protein product: CASSWGTGRNQPQHF.

The rearrangement joins TRBV4-3 to TRBJ2-3, with TRBD1 matching over 9 bases. V dropped 0 bases and J dropped 1; count of bases not matched to a gene: 8. This CDR3 has 18 amino acids. The V gene's germline CDR1 is LGHNA and CDR2 YSLEER. CDR3 nucleotides: TGCGCCAGCAGCCAAGATTCTTACCGGACAGGGGGCACAGATACGCAGTATTTT. Its translation is CASSQDSYRTGGTDTQYF.

The chain is built from TRBV5-1 and TRBJ1-2; no clear D. This CDR3 is 15 amino acids long. Trimming removed 1 base from V and 5 bases from J, with 15 bases in between. Germline CDR1 SGHRS, CDR2 YFSETQ. CDR3 DNA: TGCGCCAGCAGCTTGACACCACAAGGGCCTTATGGCTACACCTTC. Residues: CASSLTPQGPYGYTF.

The chain has TRBV9 and TRBJ1-1; D call uncertain. The germline CDR1 and CDR2 sequences are SGDLS and YYNGEE. Trimming cost V 4 bases and J 1 base, with 8 bases left between them. The CDR3 runs to 13 residues. This chain's CDR3 is CASSNPGNTEAFF. Written as DNA, the CDR3 is TGTGCCAGCAGCAACCCAGGGAACACTGAAGCTTTCTTT.

The CDR3 reads CASSSLRGQGERLGTEAFF. DNA for the CDR3: TGTGCCAGCAGCTCCCTCCGGGGACAGGGGGAGAGGTTGGGGACTGAAGCTTTCTTT. The chain recombines TRBV11-2 with TRBJ1-1, with 11 bases matching TRBD1. The germline V gene has CDR1 SGHAT and CDR2 FQNNGV. CDR3 length: 19 residues. The V gene end was trimmed by 4 bases and the J gene end by 5 bases; junction bases not matched to a gene: 18.

The chain has TRBV28 and TRBJ1-5, with 10 bases lining up with TRBD1. Losses at the gene ends were 6 bases for V and 7 bases for J; bases not matched to a gene: 12. This CDR3 spans 16 amino acids. CDR1 is MDHEN, CDR2 SYDVKM, per germline. The CDR3 DNA is TGTGCCAGCAGGATAATCGGACAGGGGGAAGGACAGCCCCAGCATTTT. Translated, it gives CASRIIGQGEGQPQHF.

The V call is TRBV28, the J call TRBJ2-7, with D possibly TRBD2 on 6 matching bases. V was clipped by 8 bases and J by 5 bases, with 22 bases between them. The CDR3 is 15 residues long. Germline V gives CDR1 MDHEN, CDR2 SYDVKM. CDR3 coding DNA: TGTGCCAGCCGCCCCAGCGGCCGGGAGCTCCACGAGCAGTACTTC. It yields the protein CASRPSGRELHEQYF.

About this clone itself: The identical CDR3 is also encoded by other nucleotide sequences in the sample. V gene TRBV5-1 combines with J gene TRBJ2-3; D is perhaps TRBD1 (5 bases). CDR3 length: 13 residues. V lost 0 bases to trimming and J lost 4 bases, with 6 bases between them. Per germline, CDR1 SGHRS and CDR2 YFSETQ. CDR3 residues: CASSLGGADTQYF. The CDR3 nucleotides read TGCGCCAGCAGCTTGGGGGGCGCAGATACGCAGTATTTT.

Regarding this clone: The sample has other DNA sequences that encode this CDR3 too. The chain joins TRBV18 to TRBJ1-4, with D possibly TRBD1 on 5 matching bases. V was trimmed by 3 bases and J by 4 bases, leaving 9 bases between them. Germline values: CDR1 KGHSH, CDR2 LQKENI. The CDR3 contains 14 residues. As DNA, the CDR3 is TGTGCCAGCTCACCGGGGACGGTTAATGAAAAACTGTTTTTT. Its translation: CASSPGTVNEKLFF.

In DNA form, the CDR3 reads TGTGCCAGCAACAGGGAAGGCGGCTACACCTTC. It encodes CASNREGGYTF. The rearrangement uses TRBV7-2 and TRBJ1-2; TRBD1 might be the D (6 bases). This CDR3 contains 11 residues. Trimming left V 7 bases short and J 8 bases short, with 11 bases between. The germline V gene encodes CDR1 SGHTA and CDR2 FQGNSA.

J is TRBJ1-5 and V is TRBV10-3, with 8 positions matching TRBD1. The germline CDR1 and CDR2 sequences are ENHRY and SYGVKD. V trimming: 0 bases; J trimming: 7 bases; junction bases outside the gene matches: 2. CDR3 size: 14 residues. The CDR3 loop is CAISESQGAQPQHF. The CDR3, as DNA: TGTGCCATCAGTGAGTCCCAGGGGGCACAGCCCCAGCATTTT.

The chain recombines TRBV11-2 with TRBJ1-1, with D perhaps TRBD1 (6 bases). The ends were cut back, 2 bases at V and 4 bases at J, with 8 bases in the middle. The CDR3 extends over 13 amino acids. Germline CDR1 SGHAT, CDR2 FQNNGV. The CDR3 sequence: CASSLWGPTEAFF. The CDR3 region has the DNA TGTGCCAGCAGCTTATGGGGGCCCACTGAAGCTTTCTTT.

The chain employs TRBV30 and TRBJ2-6; TRBD2 aligns across 7 bases. The CDR3 contains 14 residues. Germline V gene lookup returns CDR1 GTSNPN and CDR2 SVGIG (reference sequence). V trimming: 8 bases; J trimming: 4 bases; junction bases outside the gene matches: 8. CDR3 region: CATNGGTGANVLTF. The CDR3 coding sequence is TGTGCCACCAACGGGGGGACGGGGGCCAACGTCCTGACTTTC.

The genes are TRBV7-9 and TRBJ2-1; 9 nucleotides align to TRBD1. Germline values: CDR1 SEHNR, CDR2 FQNEAQ (reference sequence). V dropped 5 bases and J dropped 8; count of bases not matched to a gene: 16. This CDR3 has 17 amino acids. The CDR3 DNA follows: TGTGCCAGCAGCCCTAGACTACAGGGGGCAGGAGCGGATGAGCAGTTCTTC. Encoded protein: CASSPRLQGAGADEQFF.

This chain connects TRBV5-1 to TRBJ2-3; weak D call: TRBD1 (5 bases). The CDR3 extends over 17 amino acids. Deletions cut 2 bases from V and 0 bases from J, with 16 bases between. The germline V gene encodes CDR1 SGHRS and CDR2 YFSETQ. CDR3 in DNA: TGCGCCAGCAGCTTTGATAGGACATCTAGTAGCACAGATACGCAGTATTTT. It yields the protein CASSFDRTSSSTDTQYF.

V and J are TRBV9 and TRBJ2-7, with TRBD2 matching 9 bases. The CDR3 consists of 15 residues. The trim removed 1 base at V and 2 bases at J, leaving 4 bases unmatched. The germline V gene has CDR1 SGDLS and CDR2 YYNGEE. The chain's CDR3 is CASSVQAGGPYEQYF. The CDR3 DNA reads as TGTGCCAGCAGCGTACAGGCGGGAGGGCCCTACGAGCAGTACTTC.

The V call is TRBV7-5, the J call TRBJ1-1; the DNA was not compared with TRBD1, the D call given in the table. TRBV7-5 is noted as a pseudogene. The CDR3 totals 17 residues. In DNA, the CDR3 is TGTGTCAGAAGCTTACGTGGGGACAGAGGGAAGAACACTGAAGCTTTCTTT. As protein: CVRSLRGDRGKNTEAFF.

The rearrangement joins TRBV6-6 to TRBJ2-7; D possibly uses TRBD1 or TRBD2 (5 bases each). This CDR3 is built from 13 residues. Germline CDR1 is MNHNY and CDR2 is SVGAGI (reference sequence). V shed 5 bases and J shed 7 bases, with 15 bases lying between them. The CDR3 nucleotides are TGTGCCAGCAGTCCCCGAAGGGGAGAAGAGCAGTACTTC. It codes for CASSPRRGEEQYF.